This T cell receptor (beta chain) was profiled in a study of cytomegalovirus exposure and HLA in healthy donors. The CDR3 contains 13 residues. Germline V lookup: CDR1 SGHTA, CDR2 FQGNSA. V was shortened by 3 bases and J by 4 bases, with 9 bases between the two germline ends. The PCR ran on 60 Vbeta and 13 Jbeta primers. Assay: immunoSEQ multiplex PCR; the TCRdb copy retains only in-frame clones and omits some. This sample has approximately 41,000 clones, with roughly 80% found just once. As concerns this clone: Its antigen remains unidentified.

General study findings and limits: A prior analysis recorded that most TCR beta V segments were productive about 90% or about 30% of the time. Further analysis, carried out later, found HLA-associated TCR beta chains more clonally expanded than equally common other chains.

The chain employs TRBV7-2 and TRBJ2-5; D gene ambiguous. What was sequenced was PBMCs. This receptor was identified in a man aged 50 or older in good health and CMV-seronegative. The CDR3 loop is CASSFGRRETQYF. In nucleotides, the CDR3 is TGTGCCAGCAGCTTCGGCAGGCGAGAGACCCAGTACTTC.